Listed below are T cell receptor beta chains from one sample, sequenced in a study of regulatory T cells in long-lasting Graves disease. From the multiplex PCR reads, TCRdb called clonotypes with MiXCR, one entry per CDR3 protein. The repertoire holds a few hundred thousand distinct CDR3 sequences, with over 15% as singletons. This sample also appeared in a second study, on T cells in Graves' hyperthyroidism and ophthalmopathy.

This sample comprised peripheral blood mononuclear cells (PBMCs), obtained at new diagnosis, from a patient treated with antithyroid drugs. The source is a man aged 40-50 years with Graves disease. The CDR3 runs from the conserved cysteine through the conserved F or W. D genes are given only for firm matches. For some rows the clone size is stated as once, few or many, or as a class when expanded; others skip it.

J gene,D gene,V gene,clone size,CDR3 DNA,CDR3 protein
TRBJ2-4,.,TRBV20-1,few,TGCAGTGCCTCCAAGGGGACCAAAAACATTCAGTACTTC,CSASKGTKNIQYF
TRBJ2-3,.,TRBV28,many,TGTGCCAGCAGTTTAGGCTCCTTCATCACAGATACGCAGTATTTT,CASSLGSFITDTQYF
TRBJ2-7,TRBD2,TRBV20-1,few,TGCAGTGCTAGAGATCGACTAGCGGGGGGGGACGAGCAGTACTTC,CSARDRLAGGDEQYF
TRBJ2-4,TRBD1,TRBV6-2/TRBV6-3,few,TGTGCCAGCAGTTACACCGGACAGGGGACTACCAAAAACATTCAGTACTTC,CASSYTGQGTTKNIQYF
TRBJ1-1,TRBD1,TRBV5-4,many,TGTGCCAGCAGCCCCCAGGGGGTGGAGAAAGCTTTCTTT,CASSPQGVEKAFF
TRBJ1-1,.,TRBV28,many,TGTGCCAGCAGTCCCCTCGACAGAACCCCAAACACTGAAGCTTTCTTT,CASSPLDRTPNTEAFF
TRBJ2-2,.,TRBV28,.,TGTGCCAGCAGTTTCGGGGGGCTGGTTAACACCGGGGAGCTGTTTTTT,CASSFGGLVNTGELFF
TRBJ1-2,TRBD1,TRBV12-5,.,TGTGCTAGTGGTTTCGAAACAGGGGCGCGTGGCTACACCTTC,CASGFETGARGYTF
TRBJ1-2,.,TRBV5-5,.,TGTGCCAGCAGCTTCCAGACGATCTATGGCTACACCTTC,CASSFQTIYGYTF
TRBJ1-5,TRBD1,TRBV30,many,TGTGCCTGGTCTCATTCCGGGACAGTCAATCAGCCCCAGCATTTT,CAWSHSGTVNQPQHF
TRBJ2-4,.,TRBV4-2,few,TGTGCCAGCAGCCAAGGCGGGCTCGCCAAAAACATTCAGTACTTC,CASSQGGLAKNIQYF
TRBJ1-3,.,TRBV5-8,many,TGTGCCAGCAGCTTGGACAGGGCTGGAAACACCATATATTTT,CASSLDRAGNTIYF
TRBJ2-3,.,TRBV19,.,TGTGCCAGTAGTATAGAGGACGTAAATACGCAGTATTTT,CASSIEDVNTQYF
TRBJ2-5,.,TRBV4-2,.,TGTGCCAGCGCCTCGACTAGAGGATCACAAGAGACCCAGTACTTC,CASASTRGSQETQYF
TRBJ2-7,.,TRBV5-1,many,TGCGCCAGCAGCTTGGACAGGGCTTTGTCCTACGAGCAGTACTTC,CASSLDRALSYEQYF
TRBJ2-1,.,TRBV20-1,few,TGCAGTGCTAGAGAGGGTTGGCATGAGCAGTTCTTC,CSAREGWHEQFF
TRBJ1-5,TRBD1,TRBV28,many,TGTGCCAGCAGCGTCCTACAGGGGCGGGCTGGAATGCGGCAGCCCCAGCATTTT,CASSVLQGRAGMRQPQHF
TRBJ1-5,.,TRBV6-2/TRBV6-3,many,TGTGCCAGCAGTACCAATTGGGGGGACAATCAGCCCCAGCATTTT,CASSTNWGDNQPQHF
TRBJ1-4,.,TRBV5-1,.,TGCGCCAGCAGCTTGGTGGGGTTGGGCGAAAAACTGTTTTTT,CASSLVGLGEKLFF
TRBJ1-2,.,TRBV5-1,many,TGCGCCAGCAGCTTGGAGGCGGGTTCCGACTATGGCTACACCTTC,CASSLEAGSDYGYTF
TRBJ1-3,.,TRBV4-3,few,TGCGCCAGCAGAGGACACCGCTCTGGAAACACCATATATTTT,CASRGHRSGNTIYF
TRBJ2-5,.,TRBV10-3,many,TGTGCCATCAGTGCCCAAGAGACCCAGTACTTC,CAISAQETQYF
TRBJ2-1,TRBD2,TRBV5-1,.,TGCGCCAGCAGCTTGGTTTCTAGCGGGGGTTACAATGAGCAGTTCTTC,CASSLVSSGGYNEQFF
TRBJ2-7,.,TRBV6-1,many,TGTGCCAGCAGTGAAGTCCCCATGACCCACGAGCAGTACTTC,CASSEVPMTHEQYF
TRBJ1-2,TRBD1,TRBV3-1,few,TGTGCCAGCAGCCAAAGCGAAACTAGGGGGCGGGGTGGCTACACCTTC,CASSQSETRGRGGYTF
TRBJ2-7,.,TRBV7-9,many,TGTGCCAGCAGCTTAGTATCCGGCGAGCAGTACTTC,CASSLVSGEQYF
TRBJ1-1,TRBD1,TRBV5-1,many,TGCGCCAGCAGCTCGGTAAGACAGGGGAACACTGAAGCTTTCTTT,CASSSVRQGNTEAFF
TRBJ2-1,.,TRBV10-3,many,TGTGCCATCAGTGTCTACAGCACTCCCAATGAGCAGTTCTTC,CAISVYSTPNEQFF
TRBJ2-1,.,TRBV6-2/TRBV6-3,many,TGTGCCAGCCAGGTAGGGGGGGGTGAGCAGTTCTTC,CASQVGGGEQFF
TRBJ2-2,.,TRBV27,many,TGTGCCAGCAGTAAGGGTGGCAGACTGACCGGGGAGCTGTTTTTT,CASSKGGRLTGELFF
TRBJ2-5,.,TRBV11-2,few,TGTGCCAGCAGGGGGGGACAGCAAGAGACCCAGTACTTC,CASRGGQQETQYF
TRBJ2-3,.,TRBV2,many,TGTGCCAGCACCAAACGGGTAGATACGCAGTATTTT,CASTKRVDTQYF
TRBJ2-7,.,TRBV7-8,many,TGTGCCAGCAGCTCAACTCCCGCCAGCTACGAGCAGTACTTC,CASSSTPASYEQYF
TRBJ1-2,TRBD1,TRBV28,.,TGTGCCAGCAGGGTGACAGGGTTCGGCTATGGCTACACCTTC,CASRVTGFGYGYTF
TRBJ1-1,TRBD1,TRBV28,many,TGTGCCAGCAGTTTCTCCGGGACAGAGAACACTGAAGCTTTCTTT,CASSFSGTENTEAFF
TRBJ2-3,TRBD2,TRBV30,few,TGTGCCGGAGCCCCAGCGGGGGGTGCAGATACGCAGTATTTT,CAGAPAGGADTQYF
TRBJ2-7,.,TRBV12-3/TRBV12-4,many,TGTGCCAGCAGTTTTGGGATCTCCTACGAGCAGTACTTC,CASSFGISYEQYF
TRBJ1-2,.,TRBV29-1,few,TGCAGCGTTCGTGCCGGGGGCGGCAACGGCTACACCTTC,CSVRAGGGNGYTF
TRBJ1-1,.,TRBV18,.,TGTGCCAGCTCACGGGGTACGAACACTGAAGCTTTCTTT,CASSRGTNTEAFF